These 19 T cell receptor beta chains originate from one sample sequenced in a study of OX40 agonist ivuxolimab in advanced cancers. TCRdb's table, derived via immunoSEQ multiplex PCR, lists solely in-frame clones and lacks some. This repertoire shows tens of thousands of clones, 89% found once; its top ten account for approximately 0.4%. The source was CD4+ or CD8+ T cells sorted from blood, collected in a trial of the OX40 agonist ivuxolimab. These receptors came from an adult with an advanced solid tumor such as melanoma, head and neck, liver or kidney cancer.

The V and J genes are TRBV2 and TRBJ2-5, with 8 bases lining up with TRBD1. Germline values: CDR1 SNHLY, CDR2 FYNNEI. CDR3 length: 14 residues. Trimming cost V 1 base and J 4 bases; bases outside gene matches: 2. The CDR3 DNA reads TGTGCCAGCAGTGAAGGTACAGGGGGAGAGACCCAGTACTTC. This gives the protein CASSEGTGGETQYF. Full variable domain (missing parts from reference TRBV2 and TRBJ2-5): EPEVTQTPSHQVTQMGQEVILRCVPISNHLYFYWYRQILGQKVEFLVSFYNNEISEKSEIFDDQFSVERPDGSNFTLKIRSTKLEDSAMYFCASSEGTGGETQYFGPGTRLLVL.

The J gene is TRBJ2-3, the V gene TRBV4-1; D is unclear. Germline loops: CDR1 MGHRA, CDR2 YSYEKL. V was trimmed by 4 bases and J by 0 bases, leaving 17 bases between them. The CDR3 is 17 amino acids. DNA for the CDR3: TGCGCCAGCAGCCTTCAAGTTGGTAGGAGTAGCACAGATACGCAGTATTTT. Protein product: CASSLQVGRSSTDTQYF.

The J gene is TRBJ2-1, the V gene TRBV9; 7 bases map to TRBD2. Unmatched junction bases numbered 16, after V lost 0 bases and J lost 10 bases. CDR1 is SGDLS, CDR2 YYNGEE, per germline. The CDR3 length is 17 residues. The DNA of the CDR3 is TGTGCCAGCAGCGTAGGTTCGGGAGGAATGGGGTCGCGGGAGCAGTTCTTC. Amino acids: CASSVGSGGMGSREQFF.

V and J are TRBV2 and TRBJ1-6; D gene ambiguous. The CDR3 extends over 15 amino acids. Trimming cost V 7 bases and J 1 base, with 11 bases left between them. Looked up from germline, CDR1 is SNHLY and CDR2 is FYNNEI. As DNA, the CDR3 is TGTGCCAGCACCGTGGAGATGTCCTATAATTCACCCCTCCACTTT. Amino acids: CASTVEMSYNSPLHF. The full variable domain, in which reference TRBV2 and TRBJ1-6 provide the parts outside the CDR3, is EPEVTQTPSHQVTQMGQEVILRCVPISNHLYFYWYRQILGQKVEFLVSFYNNEISEKSEIFDDQFSVERPDGSNFTLKIRSTKLEDSAMYFCASTVEMSYNSPLHFGNGTRLTVT.

This clone appeared a single time. The rearrangement links TRBV5-1 to TRBJ1-3, with a possible D match to TRBD1 (5 bases). CDR1 and CDR2 from the germline V gene are SGHRS and YFSETQ. The CDR3 has 15 amino acids. V gave up 1 base and J gave up 1 base, with 9 bases separating them. In DNA, the CDR3 is TGCGCCAGCAGCTTGTATTCAGGGTCTGGAAACACCATATATTTT. Translated: CASSLYSGSGNTIYF.

The V gene is TRBV27, the J gene TRBJ1-2; D remains ambiguous. Germline loops: CDR1 MNHEY, CDR2 SMNVEV (reference sequence). V lost 6 bases, J lost 5 bases, and 13 bases lay in between. The CDR3 contains 13 residues. The CDR3, as DNA: TGTGCCAGCAGCCCCCAGGTGCTTTATGGCTACACCTTC. Residues: CASSPQVLYGYTF.

The chain carries TRBV5-1 and TRBJ2-4; perhaps TRBD1 as D (7 bases). The V gene's germline CDR1 is SGHRS and CDR2 YFSETQ. The CDR3 is made up of 13 amino acids. Trimming removed 0 bases at V and 9 bases at J, with 10 bases between. CDR3 bases: TGCGCCAGCAGCTTGGGTCAGGGGGGCATTCAGTACTTC. It codes for CASSLGQGGIQYF.

This clone was detected a few times. The chain has TRBV5-4 and TRBJ2-7; perhaps TRBD1 as D (5 bases). Germline CDR1 reads SGHNT; CDR2 reads YYREEE (reference sequence). This CDR3 has 16 amino acids. V was pared by 3 bases and J by 0 bases, with 16 bases between. The chain's CDR3 is CASSSLKTVASYEQYF. The CDR3 bases are TGTGCCAGCAGCTCATTGAAGACAGTAGCCTCCTACGAGCAGTACTTC.

This CDR3 is CASSQEMDNNQPQHF. The CDR3 DNA follows: TGCGCCAGCAGCCAAGAAATGGACAACAATCAGCCCCAGCATTTT. The gene calls are TRBV4-3 and TRBJ1-5; perhaps TRBD1 as D (5 bases). The V gene's germline CDR1 is LGHNA and CDR2 YSLEER. V was clipped by 0 bases and J by 3 bases, with 9 bases between them. The CDR3 runs 15 residues.

The rearrangement uses TRBV11-2 and TRBJ2-1, with unresolved D. Germline V gene data show CDR1 as SGHAT and CDR2 as FQNNGV. The CDR3 runs 11 residues. The V end lost 2 bases, the J end lost 10 bases, and 6 bases lay between the germline ends. CDR3 sequence reads: CASSLTQEQFF. In nucleotides, the CDR3 is TGTGCCAGCAGCTTAACTCAAGAGCAGTTCTTC.

The J gene is TRBJ2-7, the V gene TRBV5-8, with D perhaps TRBD1 (5 bases). The CDR3 consists of 13 residues. Germline V CDR1 and CDR2: SGHTS, YDEGEE. V lost 4 bases, J lost 3 bases, and 11 bases lay in between. This CDR3 is CASSDRQSYEQYF. CDR3 DNA: TGTGCCAGCAGCGACCGACAGAGCTACGAGCAGTACTTC. Together with reference TRBV5-8 and TRBJ2-7, the CDR3 gives the full variable domain: EAGVTQSPTHLIKTRGQQATLRCSPISGHTSVYWYQQALGLGLQFLLWYDEGEERNRGNFPPRFSGRQFPNYSSELNVNALELEDSALYLCASSDRQSYEQYFGPGTRLTVT.

The chain employs TRBV7-9 and TRBJ1-6; the match to TRBD1 covers 8 bases. J gave up 7 bases and V 1 base, and 9 bases lay outside the gene matches. The germline CDR1 and CDR2 sequences are SEHNR and FQNEAQ (reference sequence). The CDR3 extends over 17 amino acids. CDR3 residues: CASSLGGGTGLNSPLHF. The CDR3 coding sequence is TGTGCCAGCAGCTTAGGAGGGGGGACAGGCCTAAATTCACCCCTCCACTTT.

The chain recombines TRBV4-3 with TRBJ1-2, with 7 bases fitting TRBD1. Germline V lookup: CDR1 LGHNA, CDR2 YSLEER. J was trimmed by 2 bases and V by 0 bases; bases with no gene match: 6. The CDR3 totals 16 residues. As DNA, the CDR3 is TGCGCCAGCAGCCAAGATTCAGGGGGTACCAACTATGGCTACACCTTC. It encodes CASSQDSGGTNYGYTF.

The chain recombines TRBV27 with TRBJ2-6; D unclear. Trimming cost V 4 bases and J 0 bases, with 10 bases left between them. Germline V gene data show CDR1 as MNHEY and CDR2 as SMNVEV (reference sequence). The CDR3 consists of 16 residues. CDR3 protein: CASSSRLFSGANVLTF. The CDR3 coding sequence is TGTGCCAGCAGTTCCAGACTGTTCTCTGGGGCCAACGTCCTGACTTTC.

This sequence joins TRBV4-2 and TRBJ2-3; 12 bases map to TRBD2. CDR3 length equals 21 residues. Germline V CDR1 and CDR2: LGHNA, YNFKEQ. After removal of 4 bases from V and 4 bases from J, the junction contained 21 bases not matched to a gene. In nucleotides, the CDR3 is TGTGCCAGCAGCCCCAGAGGTAGACTAGCGGGAGTAGAAGGGAGAGCAGATACGCAGTATTTT. Its translation is CASSPRGRLAGVEGRADTQYF.

The V and J genes are TRBV5-6 and TRBJ1-5; 10 nucleotides align to TRBD1. This CDR3 comprises 16 residues. After removal of 4 bases from V and 5 bases from J, the junction contained 9 bases not matched to a gene. In germline, CDR1 is SGHDT, CDR2 YYEEEE. CDR3 amino acids: CASSDSTGGLDQPQHF. DNA of the CDR3: TGTGCCAGCAGCGACTCGACAGGGGGCCTCGATCAGCCCCAGCATTTT.

The chain carries TRBV27 and TRBJ1-4; no reliable D call. The CDR3 totals 14 residues. The V and J ends lost 4 bases and 8 bases respectively, with 14 bases between them. CDR1 MNHEY and CDR2 SMNVEV come from the germline V gene (reference sequence). CDR3: CASSSAGYREKLFF. The CDR3 DNA is TGTGCCAGCAGTTCCGCCGGGTATAGGGAAAAACTGTTTTTT.

The rearrangement joins TRBV7-2 to TRBJ1-2; D unresolved. This CDR3 contains 13 residues. The germline CDR1 and CDR2 sequences are SGHTA and FQGNSA. Trimming removed 1 base from V and 4 bases from J, with 7 bases in between. The DNA of the CDR3 is TGTGCCAGCAGCTTAGTGGTTGGCTATGGCTACACCTTC. Its protein product is CASSLVVGYGYTF.

The chain is built from TRBV11-2 and TRBJ2-1; the match to TRBD1 covers 8 bases. Germline V CDR1 and CDR2: SGHAT, FQNNGV. V gave up 5 bases and J gave up 5 bases; unmatched junction bases: 5. CDR3 length: 14 residues. The CDR3 bases are TGTGCCAGCAGCATGACAGGGGTTGACAATGAGCAGTTCTTC. Translated: CASSMTGVDNEQFF. Using reference TRBV11-2 and TRBJ2-1 for the parts outside the CDR3, the full variable domain is EAGVAQSPRYKIIEKRQSVAFWCNPISGHATLYWYQQILGQGPKLLIQFQNNGVVDDSQLPKDRFSAERLKGVDSTLKIQPAKLEDSAVYLCASSMTGVDNEQFFGPGTRLTVL.